Sequencing of this T cell receptor (beta chain) was carried out in a study of shared clonotypes between healthy human individuals. Broader study findings: Investigators collected only blood, and repertoires in tissues likely differ.

Assay: immunoSEQ multiplex PCR; the TCRdb copy retains only in-frame clones and omits some. The sample carries around 1.9 million clones, about 92% recorded once. V trimming: 4 bases; J trimming: 4 bases; junction bases outside the gene matches: 12. Germline CDR1 reads MNHEY; CDR2 reads SMNVEV (reference sequence). This CDR3 comprises 17 residues. In regard to this clone: No antigen is known for it.

Naive CD8 cells lacked CD45RO, underwent positive selection for CCR7 and left out terminally differentiated effector memory CD45RA+ cells. The source of this sequence is a man younger than 35 in good health. Some clones in this sample may be carry-over from other donors' samples. The rearrangement joins TRBV27 to TRBJ2-3; the match to TRBD2 covers 9 bases. Sequencing input: naive CD8+ T cells from PBMCs. The CDR3 DNA reads TGTGCCAGCAGTTCCTGGGGTAGCGGGAGTAGTTCAGATACGCAGTATTTT. It codes for CASSSWGSGSSSDTQYF.